This T cell receptor (beta chain) was identified in a study of yellow fever vaccine responses in identical twins. Study-wide results and caveats: Twins' vaccine T cell response reportedly seemed partly convergent, partly personalized.

One entry per CDR3 protein, called by TCRdb with MiXCR from the RT-PCR reads. The repertoire holds 2,500 to 3,500 distinct CDR3 sequences, 75% to 90% seen once, with 1.5% to 2% in the top ten. As regards this clonotype: Its antigen is as yet unknown.

Germline values: CDR1 SNHLY, CDR2 FYNNEI. With V trimmed by 6 bases and J by 4 bases, 12 bases remained unmatched. This CDR3 comprises 16 residues. The sequences come from T cells from blood (PBMCs), unsorted or a sorted subset (not recorded which), collected before or after yellow fever vaccination (not recorded which). The chain uses TRBV2 and TRBJ1-3, with 7 bases matching TRBD1. The sequence was obtained from a female donor who received the yellow fever vaccine. The CDR3 sequence is CASSQAPTGSGNTIYF. In DNA, the CDR3 is TGTGCCAGCAGCCAAGCACCGACAGGGTCAGGAAACACCATATATTTT.